The 19 T cell receptor beta chains reported below all come from one sample, sequenced in a study of cytomegalovirus exposure and HLA in healthy donors. The PCR used 60 Vbeta and 13 Jbeta primers. Data came from immunoSEQ multiplex PCR; TCRdb stores just in-frame clones and leaves some out. The profile covers 100,000 to 150,000 clones, with approximately 80% appearing a single time and more than 7% taken by the ten largest. Sequencing was performed on PBMCs. Every receptor here comes from a female donor in good health and CMV-seropositive.

The chain is built from TRBV4-2 and TRBJ2-1; 8 positions agree with TRBD2. CDR1 is LGHNA, CDR2 YNFKEQ, per germline. The CDR3 has 15 amino acids. Trimming removed 5 bases from V and 10 bases from J; junction bases left unmatched: 13. CDR3 loop: CASSTRLAQVAEQFF. The CDR3 bases are TGTGCCAGCAGCACTCGACTAGCGCAGGTTGCGGAGCAGTTCTTC.

The rearrangement links TRBV6-5 to TRBJ2-7; TRBD2 agrees at 9 bases. The CDR3 is 15 amino acids. J was trimmed by 2 bases and V by 7 bases; bases with no gene match: 9. Germline V gives CDR1 MNHEY, CDR2 SVGAGI. The CDR3 DNA follows: TGTGCCAGCAAGCGCGGGGGGGGCCCCCCCTACGAGCAGTACTTC. Encoded protein: CASKRGGGPPYEQYF.

The V and J genes are TRBV7-2 and TRBJ2-1; 9 bases agree with TRBD1. The CDR3 contains 15 residues. V was pared by 5 bases and J by 4 bases, with 6 bases of the junction left unmatched. The germline V gene has CDR1 SGHTA and CDR2 FQGNSA. CDR3 sequence reads: CASSKQGASYNEQFF. The CDR3 DNA follows: TGTGCCAGCAGCAAACAGGGGGCATCGTACAATGAGCAGTTCTTC.

The CDR3 region is CASSFSRFLQVDKGNTIYF. The CDR3 DNA reads TGTGCCAGCAGCTTTAGTCGTTTCTTACAGGTGGATAAGGGAAACACCATATATTTT. The gene calls are TRBV7-9 and TRBJ1-3, with a weak D call TRBD1 (5 bases). The length of the CDR3 is 19 residues. Germline V gene data show CDR1 as SEHNR and CDR2 as FQNEAQ (reference sequence). Trimming pared 3 bases from V and 4 bases from J, leaving 25 bases between.

DNA for the CDR3: TGTGCCAGCGGGGGGAGCAATCAGCCCCAGCATTTT. Its protein product is CASGGSNQPQHF. The V call is TRBV28, the J call TRBJ1-5; tentative D call: TRBD1 (5 bases). Trimming took 8 bases from V and 1 from J, leaving 6 bases between them. Germline-derived CDR1 and CDR2 are MDHEN and SYDVKM. The CDR3 covers 12 residues.

On this clone: The same CDR3 also results from other DNA sequences found in this sample. The chain links TRBV30 to TRBJ1-5; D is ambiguous. CDR3 size: 13 residues. V shed 0 bases and J shed 6 bases, with 9 bases lying between them. The germline CDR1 and CDR2 sequences are GTSNPN and SVGIG (reference sequence). Here the CDR3 reads CAWSVGGGQPQHF. CDR3 DNA sequence: TGTGCCTGGAGTGTAGGAGGAGGTCAGCCCCAGCATTTT.

The table lists this clone with a count of one. The J gene is TRBJ1-1, the V gene TRBV7-9; D call uncertain. The V gene lost 4 bases and the J gene lost 1 base, with 13 bases spanning the gap. Germline V gene sequence: CDR1 SEHNR, CDR2 FQNEAQ (reference sequence). The CDR3 contains 15 residues. The CDR3 sequence is CASSSTRKWNTEAFF. For the CDR3, the DNA is TGTGCCAGCAGCTCCACGCGAAAGTGGAACACTGAAGCTTTCTTT. The complete variable domain, with remaining parts taken from reference TRBV7-9 and TRBJ1-1, reads DTGVSQNPRHKITKRGQNVTFRCDPISEHNRLYWYRQTLGQGPEFLTYFQNEAQLEKSRLLSDRFSAERPKGSFSTLEIQRTEQGDSAMYLCASSSTRKWNTEAFFGQGTRLTVV.

V gene TRBV18 combines with J gene TRBJ2-1; D may be TRBD1 (6 bases). Germline assignment: CDR1 KGHSH and CDR2 LQKENI. Trimming removed 4 bases at V and 4 bases at J, with 14 bases between. The CDR3 loop spans 15 amino acids. The CDR3 DNA reads as TGTGCCAGCTCACGGGTACAGGGATCTTACAATGAGCAGTTCTTC. Translation: CASSRVQGSYNEQFF.

The chain carries TRBV7-9 and TRBJ1-4; possible D gene TRBD1, 5 bases. The CDR3 is made up of 15 amino acids. Germline CDR1 SEHNR, CDR2 FQNEAQ (reference sequence). Trimming left V 4 bases short and J 3 bases short, with 12 bases between. In DNA, the CDR3 is TGTGCCAGCAGCTCTCTTCGGGGGGCTAATGAAAAACTGTTTTTT. Translated, it gives CASSSLRGANEKLFF.

V is TRBV7-9 and J is TRBJ1-5; perhaps TRBD1 as D (5 bases). Germline CDR1 SEHNR, CDR2 FQNEAQ (reference sequence). This CDR3 comprises 14 residues. V lost 5 bases to trimming and J lost 5 bases, with 13 bases between them. CDR3 region: CASSPGGVHQPQHF. Here the CDR3 DNA reads TGTGCCAGCAGCCCCGGGGGAGTGCATCAGCCCCAGCATTTT.

This clone was observed a few times. The chain is built from TRBV6-1 and TRBJ1-5; D is unresolved. The CDR3 sequence is 13 residues long. V was pared by 7 bases and J by 3 bases, with 10 bases between. Germline V lookup: CDR1 MNHNS, CDR2 SASEGT. CDR3 sequence (DNA): TGTGCCAGCATGGAACTACTCAATCAGCCCCAGCATTTT. The encoded protein is CASMELLNQPQHF.

The genes are TRBV7-9 and TRBJ1-2; D is possibly TRBD1 (5 bases). Trimming left V 1 base short and J 10 bases short, with 10 bases between. CDR1 is SEHNR and CDR2 is FQNEAQ in the germline V gene (reference sequence). CDR3 length: 12 residues. The CDR3 here is CASSLDRGFYTF. The CDR3 DNA follows: TGTGCCAGCAGCTTAGATAGGGGTTTCTACACCTTC.

V gene TRBV29-1 combines with J gene TRBJ2-3, with D unresolved. V was pared by 8 bases and J by 0 bases, with 9 bases between. The CDR3 sequence is 12 residues long. Germline V lookup: CDR1 SQVTM, CDR2 ANQGSEA. The CDR3 is CSHLGSTDTQYF. CDR3 nucleotides: TGCAGCCACCTAGGCAGCACAGATACGCAGTATTTT.

This chain connects TRBV6-6 to TRBJ2-5, with TRBD1 matching 8 bases. This CDR3 region has 12 residues. Germline V gene lookup returns CDR1 MNHNY and CDR2 SVGAGI (reference sequence). The V and J ends lost 5 bases and 4 bases, in that order; junction bases with no gene match: 0. The CDR3 region is CASSDRGETQYF. CDR3 coding DNA: TGTGCCAGCAGTGACAGGGGAGAGACCCAGTACTTC.

This chain connects TRBV19 to TRBJ1-2; TRBD1 might be the D (5 bases). The CDR3 sequence is 18 residues long. Germline assignment: CDR1 LNHDA and CDR2 SQIVND (reference sequence). Trimming took off 6 bases at V and 0 bases at J, with 23 bases between the two ends. CDR3 nucleotides: TGTGCCAGTAGCAGGGCGGTGGACAATTGGAACCCTAACTATGGCTACACCTTC. This encodes CASSRAVDNWNPNYGYTF.

The rearrangement joins TRBV2 to TRBJ2-1; 16 bases agree with TRBD2. The CDR3 length is 14 residues. Per germline, CDR1 SNHLY and CDR2 FYNNEI. V was clipped by 6 bases and J by 8 bases; unmatched bases: 1. The DNA of the CDR3 is TGTGCCAGCAGGGGGACTAGCGGGAGGGATGAGCAGTTCTTC. Residues: CASRGTSGRDEQFF.

The V and J genes are TRBV27 and TRBJ2-7; 9 positions agree with TRBD1. Germline loops: CDR1 MNHEY, CDR2 SMNVEV (reference sequence). V shed 5 bases, J shed 3 bases, and the junction held 2 bases outside the gene matches. The CDR3 loop spans 13 amino acids. CDR3 sequence reads: CASSGTGLYEQYF. The CDR3 DNA sequence: TGTGCCAGCAGTGGGACAGGGCTCTACGAGCAGTACTTC.

The chain links TRBV18 to TRBJ2-1, with TRBD1 matching 7 bases. The CDR3 is 13 amino acids. V shed 5 bases, J shed 5 bases, and the junction held 3 bases outside the gene matches. CDR1 and CDR2 (germline): KGHSH, LQKENI. CDR3: CASSRGLNNEQFF. As DNA, the CDR3 is TGTGCCAGCTCAAGGGGGCTGAACAATGAGCAGTTCTTC.

The chain couples TRBV18 to TRBJ1-6; D perhaps matches TRBD1 (5 bases). The CDR3 spans 14 residues. Trimming left V 3 bases short and J 8 bases short, with 11 bases between. CDR1 KGHSH and CDR2 LQKENI come from the germline V gene. CDR3 amino acids: CASSPRAGDSPLHF. CDR3 in DNA: TGTGCCAGCTCACCGAGGGCGGGGGATTCACCCCTCCACTTT.